This is a list of T cell receptor beta chains from one sample in a study of OX40 agonist ivuxolimab in advanced cancers. Clones were read by immunoSEQ multiplex PCR, and TCRdb kept only the in-frame ones, dropping some. The sample includes approximately 13,000 clones, roughly 87% seen only once; the top ten take roughly two thirds. Sample: CD4+ or CD8+ T cells sorted from blood, taken in a trial of the OX40 agonist ivuxolimab. The receptors stem from an adult with an advanced solid tumor such as melanoma, head and neck, liver or kidney cancer. CDR3s include the opening cysteine and the closing phenylalanine or tryptophan. D genes are given only for firm matches. Part of the rows lack a size; the others show once, few, many or a class for expanded clones.

size | J | V | D | DNA | CDR3
NA | TRBJ1-2 | TRBV28 | NA | TGTGCCAGCACTCCGCGGGGCGCCGCCGGCTATGGCTACACCTTC | CASTPRGAAGYGYTF
NA | TRBJ1-2 | TRBV6-5 | TRBD1 | TGTGCCAGCAGTGAGGGGGCTTATGGCTACACCTTC | CASSEGAYGYTF
NA | TRBJ1-2 | TRBV30 | NA | TGTGCCTGGAGTGTCCAGGTGGGAGAAACCTTC | CAWSVQVGETF
NA | TRBJ2-1 | TRBV27 | NA | TGTGCCAGCAGTTTGTTTTGGATAACTAATTCCAAATCCTACAATGAGCAGTTCTTC | CASSLFWITNSKSYNEQFF
once | TRBJ1-1 | TRBV27 | NA | TGTGCCAGCAGAACCAGGCGTGAAGCTTTCTTT | CASRTRREAFF
NA | TRBJ2-7 | TRBV5-6 | NA | TGTGCCAGCAGCTTGTCGACGGGAGTTCCGTCCTACGAGCAGTACTTC | CASSLSTGVPSYEQYF
NA | TRBJ2-3 | TRBV4-2 | TRBD2 | TGTGCCAGCAGCCAAGCGGGAGCGGGAGATAGCACAGATACGCAGTATTTT | CASSQAGAGDSTDTQYF
NA | TRBJ1-1 | TRBV5-6 | NA | TGTGCCAGCAGCTTGGGTCCCCAGGTGGCTTTCTTT | CASSLGPQVAFF
NA | TRBJ1-1 | TRBV6-5 | NA | TGTGCCAGCAGTTACGTGAACACTGAAGCTTTCTTT | CASSYVNTEAFF
NA | TRBJ1-1 | TRBV25-1 | NA | TGTGCCAGCGACGAGGGGAGAGCGAACACTGAAGCTTTCTTT | CASDEGRANTEAFF
NA | TRBJ2-5 | TRBV5-1 | NA | TGCGCCAGCAGATATAACCAAGAGACCCAGTACTTC | CASRYNQETQYF
once | TRBJ2-1 | TRBV7-6 | NA | TGTGCCAGCAGCTTAGCGCGCGAGCAGTTCTTC | CASSLAREQFF
NA | TRBJ2-7 | TRBV11-2 | NA | TGTGCCAGCAGCTTAGGCGCGGCAGGCTACGAGCAGTACTTC | CASSLGAAGYEQYF
NA | TRBJ2-1 | TRBV6-6 | NA | TGTGCCAGCAGTTATGGAGAGTTGGGTGAGCAGTTCTTC | CASSYGELGEQFF
NA | TRBJ2-2 | TRBV4-3 | NA | TGCGCCAGCAGCCCAGAACTAGTTTCGGTCATCGGGGAGCTGTTTTTT | CASSPELVSVIGELFF
NA | TRBJ2-1 | TRBV27 | TRBD2 | TGTGCCAGCAGCCACCCTCTAGGGACTAGCGAGAACAATGAGCAGTTCTTC | CASSHPLGTSENNEQFF
NA | TRBJ2-1 | TRBV9 | NA | TGTGCCAGTGGATTGGGTAACAATGAGCAGTTCTTC | CASGLGNNEQFF
NA | TRBJ2-3 | TRBV5-4 | NA | TGTGCCAGCAGCTTGGGACAGTCCACAGATACGCAGTATTTT | CASSLGQSTDTQYF
NA | TRBJ2-1 | TRBV7-9 | TRBD2 | TGTGCCAGCAGCGTACTAGCGGACAATGAGCAGTTCTTC | CASSVLADNEQFF
NA | TRBJ1-4 | TRBV4-3 | NA | TGCGCCAGCAGCCCAGGGGTCCGGGCTAATGAAAAACTGTTTTTT | CASSPGVRANEKLFF
NA | TRBJ2-2 | TRBV13 | TRBD1 | TGTGCCAGCAGCACTCAGGGGACAGAGAACACCGGGGAGCTGTTTTTT | CASSTQGTENTGELFF
NA | TRBJ2-1 | TRBV7-9 | NA | TGTGCCAGCAGCTTAACGTCTCTTACGAAGTTCTTC | CASSLTSLTKFF
NA | TRBJ2-7 | TRBV5-7 | NA | TGTGCCAGCAGCTTACGGGGGGCCAGGGCCTACGAGCAGTACTTC | CASSLRGARAYEQYF
NA | TRBJ2-1 | TRBV20-1 | NA | TGCAGTGCTAGATGGGCCGGGGAGCAGTTCTTC | CSARWAGEQFF
NA | TRBJ1-5 | TRBV7-9 | NA | TGTGCCAGCAGCTTAGGCCAGAGCAATCAGCCCCAGCATTTT | CASSLGQSNQPQHF
once | TRBJ2-7 | TRBV4-3 | TRBD2 | TGCGCCAGCAGCCAAGGGGCGGGGGGACCCTACGAGCAGTACTTC | CASSQGAGGPYEQYF
NA | TRBJ1-2 | TRBV4-3 | NA | TGCGCCAGCAGCCAAGACAGGGGCGGAGGCTATGGCTACACCTTC | CASSQDRGGGYGYTF